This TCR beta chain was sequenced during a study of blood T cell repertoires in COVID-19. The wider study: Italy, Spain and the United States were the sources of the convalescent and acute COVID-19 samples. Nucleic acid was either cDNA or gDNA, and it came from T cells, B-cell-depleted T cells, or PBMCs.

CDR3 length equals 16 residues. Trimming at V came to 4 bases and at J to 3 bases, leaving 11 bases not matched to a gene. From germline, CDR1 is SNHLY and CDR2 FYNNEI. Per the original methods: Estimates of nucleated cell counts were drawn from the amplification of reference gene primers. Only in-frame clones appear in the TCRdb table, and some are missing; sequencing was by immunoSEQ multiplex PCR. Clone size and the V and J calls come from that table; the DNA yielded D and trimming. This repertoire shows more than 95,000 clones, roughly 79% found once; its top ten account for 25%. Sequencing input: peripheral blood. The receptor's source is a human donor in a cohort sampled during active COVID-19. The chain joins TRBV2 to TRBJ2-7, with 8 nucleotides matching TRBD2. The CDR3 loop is CASSGSSGMRVYEQYF. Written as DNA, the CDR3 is TGTGCCAGCAGTGGGAGTAGCGGGATGCGAGTCTACGAGCAGTACTTC.